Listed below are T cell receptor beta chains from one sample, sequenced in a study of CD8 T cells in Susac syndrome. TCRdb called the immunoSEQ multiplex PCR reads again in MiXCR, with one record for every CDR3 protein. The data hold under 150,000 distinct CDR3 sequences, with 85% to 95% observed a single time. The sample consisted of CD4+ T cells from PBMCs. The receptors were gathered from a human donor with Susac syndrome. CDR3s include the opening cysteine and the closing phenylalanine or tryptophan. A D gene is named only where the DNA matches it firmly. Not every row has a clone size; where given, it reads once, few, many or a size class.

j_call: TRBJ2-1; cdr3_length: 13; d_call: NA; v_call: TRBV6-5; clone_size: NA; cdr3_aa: CASSYSEGREQFF; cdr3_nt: TGTGCCAGCAGTTACTCTGAGGGGAGGGAGCAGTTCTTC
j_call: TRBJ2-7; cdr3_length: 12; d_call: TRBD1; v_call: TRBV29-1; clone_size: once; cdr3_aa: CSVRQGNYEQYF; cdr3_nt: TGCAGCGTCAGACAGGGGAATTACGAGCAGTACTTC
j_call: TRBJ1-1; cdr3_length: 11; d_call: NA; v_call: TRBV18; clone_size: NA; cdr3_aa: CASLQPPTVYF; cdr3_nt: TGTGCCAGCTTACAACCTCCAACAGTGTACTTT
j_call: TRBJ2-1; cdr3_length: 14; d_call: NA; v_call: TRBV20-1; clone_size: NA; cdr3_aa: CSASLARSATEQFF; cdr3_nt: TGCAGTGCTTCTCTAGCGCGGTCTGCTACAGAGCAGTTCTTC
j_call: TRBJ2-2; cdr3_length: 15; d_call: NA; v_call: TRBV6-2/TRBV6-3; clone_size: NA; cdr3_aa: CASSDGGRSTGELFF; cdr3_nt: TGTGCCAGCAGCGATGGGGGGCGTTCCACCGGGGAGCTGTTTTTT
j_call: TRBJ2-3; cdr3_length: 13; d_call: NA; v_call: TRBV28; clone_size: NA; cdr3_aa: CASRSPGTDTQYF; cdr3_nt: TGTGCCAGCAGGTCCCCCGGCACAGATACGCAGTATTTT
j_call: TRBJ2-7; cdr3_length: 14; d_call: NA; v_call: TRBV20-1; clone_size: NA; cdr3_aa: CSATSRGPSYEQYF; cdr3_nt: TGCAGTGCCACATCACGGGGCCCCTCCTACGAGCAGTACTTC
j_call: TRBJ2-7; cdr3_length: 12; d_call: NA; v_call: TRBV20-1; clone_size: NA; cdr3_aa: CSARRDAYEQYF; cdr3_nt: TGCAGTGCTAGAAGGGACGCCTACGAGCAGTACTTC
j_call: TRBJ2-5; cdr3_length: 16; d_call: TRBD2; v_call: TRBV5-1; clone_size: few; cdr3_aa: CASSPGLAGGQETQYF; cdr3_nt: TGCGCCAGCAGCCCCGGACTAGCGGGGGGTCAAGAGACCCAGTACTTC
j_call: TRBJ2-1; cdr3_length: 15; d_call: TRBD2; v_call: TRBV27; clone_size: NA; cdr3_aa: CASSSGLAGENEQFF; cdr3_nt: TGTGCCAGCAGTTCTGGACTAGCGGGAGAGAATGAGCAGTTCTTC
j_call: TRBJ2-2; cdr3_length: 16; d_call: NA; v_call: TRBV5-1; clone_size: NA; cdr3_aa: CASSRDVGRNTVELFF; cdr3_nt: TGCGCCAGCAGCCGGGATGTAGGCCGAAACACCGTAGAGCTGTTTTTT
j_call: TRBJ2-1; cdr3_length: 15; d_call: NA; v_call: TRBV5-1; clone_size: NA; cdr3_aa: CASSLRRSFSNEQFF; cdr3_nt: TGCGCCAGCAGCTTGAGGAGATCCTTCTCCAATGAGCAGTTCTTC
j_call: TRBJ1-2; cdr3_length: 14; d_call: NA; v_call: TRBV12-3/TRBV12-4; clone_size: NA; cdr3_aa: CASSPVGDSRGYTF; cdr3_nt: TGTGCCAGCAGCCCCGTAGGAGACTCAAGGGGCTACACCTTC
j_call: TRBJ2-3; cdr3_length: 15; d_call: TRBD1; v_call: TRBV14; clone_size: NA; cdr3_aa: CASSKRTGGTDTQYF; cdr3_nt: TGTGCCAGCAGCAAGCGGACAGGGGGGACAGATACGCAGTATTTT
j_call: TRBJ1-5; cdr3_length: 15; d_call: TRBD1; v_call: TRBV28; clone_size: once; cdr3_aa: CASSLNHRGQGPQHF; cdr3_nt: TGTGCCAGCAGTCTAAACCACAGGGGTCAGGGGCCCCAGCATTTT
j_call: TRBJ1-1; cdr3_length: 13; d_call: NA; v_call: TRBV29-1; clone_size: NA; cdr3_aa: CSVVSRTNTEAFF; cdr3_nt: TGCAGCGTTGTAAGCCGGACTAACACTGAAGCTTTCTTT
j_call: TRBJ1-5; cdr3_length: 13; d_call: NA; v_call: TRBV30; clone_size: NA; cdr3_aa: CAWSPPNGQPQHF; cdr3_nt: TGTGCCTGGAGTCCCCCCAACGGACAGCCCCAGCATTTT
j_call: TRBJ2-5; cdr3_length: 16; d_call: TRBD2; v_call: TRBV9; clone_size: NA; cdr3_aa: CASSVGLAGNQETQYF; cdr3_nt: TGTGCCAGCAGCGTCGGACTAGCGGGGAACCAAGAGACCCAGTACTTC
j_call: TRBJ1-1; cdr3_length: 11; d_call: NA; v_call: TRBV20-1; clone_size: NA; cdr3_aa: CSASHYYEAFF; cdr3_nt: TGCAGTGCTTCCCACTACTATGAAGCTTTCTTT
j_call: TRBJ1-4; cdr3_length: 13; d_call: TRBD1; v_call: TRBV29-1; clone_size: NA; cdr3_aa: CSVGQGPDEKLFF; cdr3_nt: TGCAGCGTAGGACAGGGGCCGGATGAAAAACTGTTTTTT
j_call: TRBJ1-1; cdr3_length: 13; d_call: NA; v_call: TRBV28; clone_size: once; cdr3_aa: CASSSGIGTEAFF; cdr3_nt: TGTGCCAGCAGCTCCGGCATCGGCACTGAAGCTTTCTTT
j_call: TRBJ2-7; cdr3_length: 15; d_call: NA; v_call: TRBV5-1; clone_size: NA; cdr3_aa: CASSLAWGSSYEQYF; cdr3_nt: TGCGCCAGCAGCTTGGCCTGGGGGAGCTCCTACGAGCAGTACTTC
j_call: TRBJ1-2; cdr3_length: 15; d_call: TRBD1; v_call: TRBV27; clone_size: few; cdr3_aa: CASSLSGTVNYGYTF; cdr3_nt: TGTGCCAGCAGTTTATCCGGGACAGTAAACTATGGCTACACCTTC
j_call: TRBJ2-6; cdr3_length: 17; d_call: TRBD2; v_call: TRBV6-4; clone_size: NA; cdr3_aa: CASTSDGGASGANVLTF; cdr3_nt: TGTGCCAGCACCTCGGACGGGGGGGCATCTGGGGCCAACGTCCTGACTTTC
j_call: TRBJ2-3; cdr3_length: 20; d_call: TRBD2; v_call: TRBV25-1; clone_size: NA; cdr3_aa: CASSPNQGTSGVLGTDTQYF; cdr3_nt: TGTGCCAGCAGTCCCAATCAGGGTACTAGCGGGGTCTTGGGCACAGATACGCAGTATTTT
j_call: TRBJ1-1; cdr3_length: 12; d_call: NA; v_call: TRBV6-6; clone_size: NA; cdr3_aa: CASTPRITEAFF; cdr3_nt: TGTGCCAGCACCCCCCGGATCACTGAAGCTTTCTTT
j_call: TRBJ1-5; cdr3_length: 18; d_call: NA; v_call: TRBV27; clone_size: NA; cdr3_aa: CASSLSQGRRGSNQPQHF; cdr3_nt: TGTGCCAGCAGTCTGTCGCAGGGGAGGAGAGGAAGCAATCAGCCCCAGCATTTT
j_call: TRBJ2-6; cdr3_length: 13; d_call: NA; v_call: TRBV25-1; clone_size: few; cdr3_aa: CASSAPGANVLTF; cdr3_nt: TGTGCCAGCAGTGCCCCCGGGGCCAACGTCCTGACTTTC
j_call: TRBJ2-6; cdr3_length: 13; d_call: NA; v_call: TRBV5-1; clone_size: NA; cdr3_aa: CASGYSGANVLTF; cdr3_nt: TGCGCCAGCGGATACTCTGGGGCCAACGTCCTGACTTTC
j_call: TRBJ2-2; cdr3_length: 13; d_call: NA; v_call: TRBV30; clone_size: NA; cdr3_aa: CAWSGGGIGELFF; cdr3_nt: TGTGCCTGGAGTGGAGGGGGAATCGGGGAGCTGTTTTTT
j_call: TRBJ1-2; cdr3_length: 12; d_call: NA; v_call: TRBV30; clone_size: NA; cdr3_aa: CAWSPTRQRYTF; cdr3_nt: TGTGCCTGGAGTCCTACTCGACAGCGCTACACCTTC
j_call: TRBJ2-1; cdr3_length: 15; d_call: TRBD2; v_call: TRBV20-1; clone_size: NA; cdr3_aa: CSATLSGEAYNEQFF; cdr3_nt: TGCAGTGCTACCTTGAGCGGGGAAGCCTACAATGAGCAGTTCTTC
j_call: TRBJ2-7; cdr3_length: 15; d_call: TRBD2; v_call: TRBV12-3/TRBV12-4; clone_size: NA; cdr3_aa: CASSLASGVSYEQYF; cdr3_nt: TGTGCCAGCAGTTTAGCTAGCGGGGTCTCCTACGAGCAGTACTTC
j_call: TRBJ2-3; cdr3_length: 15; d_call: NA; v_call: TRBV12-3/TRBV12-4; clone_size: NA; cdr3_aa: CASSLGDWKSDTQYF; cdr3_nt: TGTGCCAGCAGTTTGGGGGACTGGAAATCAGATACGCAGTATTTT
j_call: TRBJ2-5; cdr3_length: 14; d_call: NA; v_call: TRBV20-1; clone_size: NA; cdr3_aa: CSGGGPDKKETQYF; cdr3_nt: TGCAGTGGGGGGGGCCCCGATAAGAAAGAGACCCAGTACTTC
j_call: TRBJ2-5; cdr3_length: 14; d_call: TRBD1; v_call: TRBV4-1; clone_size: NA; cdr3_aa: CASSRPGGRETQYF; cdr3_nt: TGCGCCAGCAGCCGGCCAGGGGGACGTGAGACCCAGTACTTC
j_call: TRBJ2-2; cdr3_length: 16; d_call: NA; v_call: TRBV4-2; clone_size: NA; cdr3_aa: CASSQFGTTNTGELFF; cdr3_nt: TGTGCCAGCAGCCAGTTTGGGACAACGAACACCGGGGAGCTGTTTTTT
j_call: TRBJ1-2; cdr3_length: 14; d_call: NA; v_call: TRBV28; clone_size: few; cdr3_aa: CASSLPARRSGYTF; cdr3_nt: TGTGCCAGCAGTTTACCTGCACGGCGGTCTGGCTACACCTTC
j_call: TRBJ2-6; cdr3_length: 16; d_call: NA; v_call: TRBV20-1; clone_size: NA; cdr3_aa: CSARQTRVSGANVLTF; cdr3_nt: TGCAGTGCTAGGCAGACTCGAGTCTCTGGGGCCAACGTCCTGACTTTC
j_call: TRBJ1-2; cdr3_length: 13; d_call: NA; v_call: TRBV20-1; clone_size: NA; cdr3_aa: CSASGVHGYGYTF; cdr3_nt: TGCAGTGCTAGTGGGGTGCACGGCTATGGCTACACCTTC
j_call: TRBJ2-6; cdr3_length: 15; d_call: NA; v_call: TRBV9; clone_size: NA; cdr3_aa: CASSANRVGANVLTF; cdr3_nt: TGTGCCAGCAGCGCGAACAGGGTGGGGGCCAACGTCCTGACTTTC
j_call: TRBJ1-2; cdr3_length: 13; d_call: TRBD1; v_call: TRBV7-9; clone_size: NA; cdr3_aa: CASSDSDRDGYTF; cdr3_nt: TGTGCCAGCAGCGATTCGGACAGGGATGGCTACACCTTC
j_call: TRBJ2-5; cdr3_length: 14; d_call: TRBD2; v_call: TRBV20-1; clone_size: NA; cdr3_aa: CSARRTSGMETQYF; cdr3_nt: TGCAGTGCGCGAAGGACTAGCGGGATGGAGACCCAGTACTTC
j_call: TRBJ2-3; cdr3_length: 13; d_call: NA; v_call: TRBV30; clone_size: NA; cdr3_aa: CAWKEPGTDTQYF; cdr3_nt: TGTGCCTGGAAGGAACCCGGCACAGATACGCAGTATTTT
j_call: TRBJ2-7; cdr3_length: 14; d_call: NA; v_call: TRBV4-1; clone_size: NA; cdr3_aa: CASSQVVGMGEQYF; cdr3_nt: TGCGCCAGCAGCCAAGTGGTGGGGATGGGCGAGCAGTACTTC
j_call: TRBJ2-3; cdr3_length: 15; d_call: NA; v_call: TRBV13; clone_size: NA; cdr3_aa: CASSLRRESTDTQYF; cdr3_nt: TGTGCCAGCAGCTTACGCAGGGAGAGCACAGATACGCAGTATTTT
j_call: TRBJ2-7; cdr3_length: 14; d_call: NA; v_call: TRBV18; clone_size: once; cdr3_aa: CASSVDRQPYEQYF; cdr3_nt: TGTGCCAGCTCCGTCGACCGACAGCCCTACGAGCAGTACTTC
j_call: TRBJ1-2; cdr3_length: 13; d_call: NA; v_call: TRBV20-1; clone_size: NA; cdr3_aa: CSPDALVGYGYTF; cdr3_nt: TGCAGTCCAGATGCCCTGGTTGGCTATGGCTACACCTTC
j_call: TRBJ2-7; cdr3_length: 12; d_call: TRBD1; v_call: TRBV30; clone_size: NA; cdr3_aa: CAWATGAYEQYF; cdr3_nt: TGTGCCTGGGCTACAGGGGCCTACGAGCAGTACTTC
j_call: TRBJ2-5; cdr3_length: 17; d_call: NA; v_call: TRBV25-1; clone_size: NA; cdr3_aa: CASSETGGAGSSETQYF; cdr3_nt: TGTGCCAGCAGTGAAACGGGCGGGGCAGGTAGTTCGGAGACCCAGTACTTC
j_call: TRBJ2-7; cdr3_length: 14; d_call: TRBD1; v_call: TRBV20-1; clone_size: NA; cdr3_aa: CSARDRVSTYEQYF; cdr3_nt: TGCAGTGCTAGGGACAGGGTCTCCACCTACGAGCAGTACTTC
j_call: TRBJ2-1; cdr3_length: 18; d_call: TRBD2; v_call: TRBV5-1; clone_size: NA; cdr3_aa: CASSSPGFQRGLNNEQFF; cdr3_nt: TGCGCCAGCAGCTCACCAGGATTTCAGCGGGGTTTAAACAATGAGCAGTTCTTC
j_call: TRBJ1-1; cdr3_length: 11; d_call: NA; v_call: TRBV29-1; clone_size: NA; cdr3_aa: CSVRRGDEAFF; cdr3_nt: TGCAGCGTTAGGAGGGGGGATGAAGCTTTCTTT
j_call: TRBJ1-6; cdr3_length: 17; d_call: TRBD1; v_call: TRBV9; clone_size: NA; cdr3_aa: CASSVASGTGKNSPLHF; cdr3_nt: TGTGCCAGCAGCGTAGCTAGTGGGACAGGGAAGAATTCACCCCTCCACTTT
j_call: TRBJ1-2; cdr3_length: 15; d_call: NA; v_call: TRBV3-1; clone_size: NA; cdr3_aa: CASSQAHRVAYGYTF; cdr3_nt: TGTGCCAGCAGCCAAGCCCACAGGGTAGCCTATGGCTACACCTTC
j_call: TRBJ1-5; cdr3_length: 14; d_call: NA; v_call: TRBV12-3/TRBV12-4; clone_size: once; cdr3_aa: CASSPDTKLQPQHF; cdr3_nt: TGTGCCAGCAGTCCGGACACCAAACTTCAGCCCCAGCATTTT
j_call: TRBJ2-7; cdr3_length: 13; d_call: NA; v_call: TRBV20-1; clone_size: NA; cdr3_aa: CSARQWTTYEQYF; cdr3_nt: TGCAGTGCCAGACAATGGACAACCTACGAGCAGTACTTC
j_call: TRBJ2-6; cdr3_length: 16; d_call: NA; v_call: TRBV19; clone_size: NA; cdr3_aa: CASRSGSAYGANVLTF; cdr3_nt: TGTGCCAGCAGATCCGGGAGCGCTTATGGGGCCAACGTCCTGACTTTC
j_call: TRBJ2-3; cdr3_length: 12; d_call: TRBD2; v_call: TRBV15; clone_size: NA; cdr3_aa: CATSSVREGQYF; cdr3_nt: TGTGCCACCAGCAGTGTACGGGAGGGCCAGTATTTT
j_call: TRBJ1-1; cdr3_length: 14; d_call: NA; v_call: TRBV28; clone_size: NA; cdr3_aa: CASSYRLGAAEAFF; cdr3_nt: TGTGCCAGCAGTTATCGACTGGGGGCGGCTGAAGCTTTCTTT